The clone carrying this T cell receptor beta chain showed up just once. The target antigen is unknown. This specimen comes from a study of OX40 agonist ivuxolimab in advanced cancers. Notes on the study in general: Expansion of clones was among the lowest in partial responders at 0.1-3.0 mg/kg.

The germline CDR1 and CDR2 sequences are SGHVS and FQNEAQ. J lost 4 bases, V lost 5 bases, and 5 bases had no gene match. CDR3 length equals 15 residues. The data were produced by immunoSEQ multiplex PCR, yet TCRdb's version contains in-frame clones alone and is incomplete. The sample lists 28,000 or so clones; more than 70% were seen once. This chain connects TRBV7-8 to TRBJ2-1; 10 nucleotides line up with TRBD1. The clonotype was recovered from an adult with an advanced solid tumor such as melanoma, head and neck, liver or kidney cancer. The material was CD4+ or CD8+ T cells sorted from blood, obtained in a trial of the OX40 agonist ivuxolimab. CDR3 sequence (DNA): TGTGCCAGCAGCCCCCGACAGGGGGCATACAATGAGCAGTTCTTC. It is translated as CASSPRQGAYNEQFF.